The next 27 T cell receptor beta chains were all read from a single sample in a study of graft-versus-host responses after intestinal transplantation. Their recognized antigens are unknown. Data came from immunoSEQ multiplex PCR; TCRdb stores just in-frame clones and leaves some out. The repertoire holds roughly 80,000 clones, over 75% seen once, with approximately 8% in the top ten. The sample here was unstimulated CD8+ T cells sorted from spleen or lymph node cells, taken before transplant. The receptors originated from a human donor who was the organ donor for an intestinal transplant.

The V gene is TRBV27, the J gene TRBJ2-1; D is unclear. Germline CDR1 MNHEY, CDR2 SMNVEV (reference sequence). The CDR3 has 14 residues. V was pared by 7 bases and J by 6 bases, with 16 bases between. The CDR3 region is CASNPHSSINEQFF. CDR3 sequence (DNA): TGTGCCAGCAACCCCCACAGCTCGATCAATGAGCAGTTCTTC.

This sequence joins TRBV5-6 and TRBJ1-2, with D uncertain. V was pared by 1 base and J by 0 bases, with 10 bases between. The CDR3 totals 15 residues. In germline, CDR1 is SGHDT, CDR2 YYEEEE. CDR3 sequence: CASSLLSIANYGYTF. For the CDR3, the DNA is TGTGCCAGCAGCTTGCTCTCCATAGCTAACTATGGCTACACCTTC.

This clone was counted once. The chain links TRBV30 to TRBJ2-7, with a tentative D call TRBD1 (8 bases). The CDR3 sequence is 13 residues long. V gave up 4 bases and J gave up 9 bases, with 19 bases separating them. Germline CDR1 and CDR2: GTSNPN and SVGIG (reference sequence). DNA for the CDR3: TGTGCCTGGACCCGGACAGGGAGGGAATTGCAGTACTTC. This sequence encodes CAWTRTGRELQYF.

DNA for the CDR3: TGCGCCAGCAGCTCCCGACAGGGGTTTGATGGCTACACCTTC. This translates into CASSSRQGFDGYTF. The rearrangement links TRBV5-1 to TRBJ1-2; 8 positions match TRBD1. The germline V gene encodes CDR1 SGHRS and CDR2 YFSETQ. V shed 3 bases, J shed 6 bases, and the junction held 7 bases outside the gene matches. The CDR3 sequence is 14 residues long. Combining the CDR3 with reference TRBV5-1 and TRBJ1-2 gives the whole variable domain KAGVTQTPRYLIKTRGQQVTLSCSPISGHRSVSWYQQTPGQGLQFLFEYFSETQRNKGNFPGRFSGRQFSNSRSEMNVSTLELGDSALYLCASSSRQGFDGYTFGSGTRLTVV.

The chain is built from TRBV27 and TRBJ2-2; the D is unclear. Trimming shortened V by 2 bases and J by 0 bases, and 7 bases separated the two germline ends. CDR3 size: 15 residues. In germline, CDR1 is MNHEY, CDR2 SMNVEV (reference sequence). The CDR3 region is CASSLTFPNTGELFF. CDR3 coding DNA: TGTGCCAGCAGTTTAACCTTCCCGAACACCGGGGAGCTGTTTTTT.

The chain has TRBV6-4 and TRBJ1-3, with D tentatively TRBD1 (5 bases). Trimming pared 6 bases from V and 1 base from J, leaving 16 bases between. Germline CDR1 is MRHNA and CDR2 is SNTAGT. The CDR3 covers 16 residues. The DNA of the CDR3 is TGTGCCAGCAGAACGACAGAAAGAGGATCTGGAAACACCATATATTTT. Encoded protein: CASRTTERGSGNTIYF.

V and J are TRBV7-9 and TRBJ2-1; the D is unclear. The CDR3 loop spans 12 amino acids. Trimming left V 5 bases short and J 8 bases short, with 10 bases between. From germline, CDR1 is SEHNR and CDR2 FQNEAQ (reference sequence). This CDR3 is CASSPGPDEQFF. The CDR3 DNA sequence: TGTGCCAGCAGCCCTGGCCCCGATGAGCAGTTCTTC.

The chain combines TRBV6-1 with TRBJ2-2; D ambiguous. The ends were cut back, 1 base at V and 2 bases at J, with 8 bases in the middle. CDR1 and CDR2 (germline): MNHNS, SASEGT. This CDR3 spans 15 amino acids. CDR3 in amino acids: CASSEEAANTGELFF. DNA of the CDR3: TGTGCCAGCAGTGAAGAGGCAGCTAACACCGGGGAGCTGTTTTTT.

The V and J genes are TRBV6-1 and TRBJ2-7; 8 bases map to TRBD1. The germline CDR1 and CDR2 sequences are MNHNS and SASEGT. The CDR3 spans 13 residues. V was pared by 6 bases and J by 3 bases, with 4 bases of the junction left unmatched. The CDR3 loop reads CASRKGQGYEQYF. The CDR3 DNA reads as TGTGCCAGCAGAAAAGGACAGGGCTACGAGCAGTACTTC.

The V gene is TRBV6-5, the J gene TRBJ1-2; no reliable D call. V was trimmed by 0 bases and J by 9 bases, leaving 20 bases between them. The germline CDR1 and CDR2 sequences are MNHEY and SVGAGI. The CDR3 contains 16 residues. CDR3: CASSYSILGFVSSYTF. CDR3 coding DNA: TGTGCCAGCAGTTACTCGATTCTTGGGTTCGTGTCTAGCTACACCTTC.

The chain employs TRBV27 and TRBJ2-1; 7 bases map to TRBD1. The CDR3 extends over 15 amino acids. The germline gives CDR1 MNHEY, CDR2 SMNVEV (reference sequence). The J segment lost 6 bases and the V segment lost 5 bases, leaving 10 bases of the junction unmatched. CDR3 DNA: TGTGCCAGCAGTCTCGCCAGGGGGATTTTCAATGAGCAGTTCTTC. Amino acids: CASSLARGIFNEQFF.

The CDR3 DNA reads TGCAGCGTTGACCACAGGGGCGGCTACACCTTC. Translated: CSVDHRGGYTF. V usage is TRBV29-1 and J usage is TRBJ1-2; TRBD1 aligns across 7 bases. Losses at the gene ends were 3 bases for V and 8 bases for J; bases not matched to a gene: 3. The germline gives CDR1 SQVTM, CDR2 ANQGSEA. This CDR3 is built from 11 residues.

The J gene is TRBJ1-5, the V gene TRBV10-1; 9 bases fit TRBD1. The CDR3 has 11 residues. Per germline, CDR1 WNHNN and CDR2 SYGVQD (reference sequence). Germline trimming cut 9 bases from V and 11 bases from J; bases unmatched to any gene: 5. CDR3 nucleotides: TGCGCCAGGAGGGACAGGGAATCCCAGCATTTT. Translation: CARRDRESQHF.

The chain combines TRBV28 with TRBJ2-5; 8 nucleotides align to TRBD2. The V and J ends lost 7 bases and 2 bases, in that order; junction bases with no gene match: 6. Germline CDR1 and CDR2: MDHEN and SYDVKM. CDR3 size: 14 residues. CDR3 DNA sequence: TGTGCCAGCACCGGGGGGGCCCTACAAGAGACCCAGTACTTC. Translating gives CASTGGALQETQYF.

V is TRBV6-4 and J is TRBJ2-3; 12 bases match TRBD2. V gave up 6 bases and J gave up 1 base; unmatched junction bases: 8. The V gene's germline CDR1 is MRHNA and CDR2 SNTAGT. This CDR3 spans 17 amino acids. CDR3 sequence reads: CASSLSSGGGRTDTQYF. The DNA for the CDR3 is TGTGCCAGCAGCCTCTCTAGCGGGGGGGGCCGCACAGATACGCAGTATTTT.

This chain connects TRBV30 to TRBJ1-6; a weak D match, TRBD1 (6 bases). This CDR3 is 14 amino acids long. Germline CDR1 GTSNPN, CDR2 SVGIG (reference sequence). The ends were cut back, 1 base at V and 11 bases at J, with 15 bases in the middle. The CDR3 DNA is TGTGCCTGGAGTGGAGGGGGTGCCGTAGCACCCCTCCACTTT. It specifies CAWSGGGAVAPLHF.

This clone was seen a handful of times. The gene calls are TRBV7-9 and TRBJ2-1, with D possibly being TRBD2 (5 bases). CDR3 length: 12 residues. V was cut by 2 bases and J by 9 bases, with 8 bases left in between. Germline-derived CDR1 and CDR2 are SEHNR and FQNEAQ (reference sequence). In DNA form, the CDR3 reads TGTGCCAGCAGCTTAATGAGCGGTGAGCAGTTCTTC. As protein: CASSLMSGEQFF.

The chain combines TRBV4-2 with TRBJ1-3; 11 bases map to TRBD1. Germline values: CDR1 LGHNA, CDR2 YNFKEQ. V lost 5 bases, J lost 0 bases, and 9 bases stayed unmatched. The length of the CDR3 is 18 residues. The CDR3 DNA is TGTGCCAGCAGCATGCTGGGGACAGGGGGAGGCTCTGGAAACACCATATATTTT. Translated, it gives CASSMLGTGGGSGNTIYF.

The V and J genes are TRBV5-6 and TRBJ2-2, with a tentative D call TRBD2 (5 bases). CDR1 is SGHDT, CDR2 YYEEEE, per germline. The CDR3 sequence is 18 residues long. V was pared by 0 bases and J by 6 bases, with 21 bases between. The CDR3 region is CASSLGSEGGFSAGELFF. DNA for the CDR3: TGTGCCAGCAGCTTGGGGTCTGAAGGCGGGTTTAGCGCCGGGGAGCTGTTTTTT.

This chain connects TRBV4-1 to TRBJ1-5, with D unresolved. Germline-derived CDR1 and CDR2 are MGHRA and YSYEKL. V was shortened by 0 bases and J by 0 bases, with 6 bases between the two germline ends. The CDR3 length is 15 residues. The DNA of the CDR3 is TGCGCCAGCAGCCAAGAGTCGACTAGCAATCAGCCCCAGCATTTT. Its translation: CASSQESTSNQPQHF.

This clone has only a few counts. The chain couples TRBV7-8 to TRBJ1-2; 9 bases map to TRBD1. Trimming at V came to 2 bases and at J to 5 bases, leaving 18 bases not matched to a gene. CDR3 length equals 19 residues. CDR1 SGHVS and CDR2 FQNEAQ come from the germline V gene. The CDR3 nucleotides read TGTGCCAGCAGCTTATTGGGAAGAGGACAGGGGTTTATACGGTATGGCTACACCTTC. Translating it yields CASSLLGRGQGFIRYGYTF.

The chain combines TRBV5-6 with TRBJ1-2, with 8 bases fitting TRBD1. The germline V gene encodes CDR1 SGHDT and CDR2 YYEEEE. There are 13 residues in the CDR3. The V gene end was trimmed by 0 bases and the J gene end by 5 bases; junction bases not matched to a gene: 0. The CDR3 DNA reads as TGTGCCAGCAGCTTGGGGACAGGGTATGGCTACACCTTC. Its translation: CASSLGTGYGYTF.

The chain carries TRBV23-1 and TRBJ2-3; no firm D call. TRBV23-1 is an ORF; its function is uncertain. The CDR3 is 20 amino acids. V lost 1 base and J lost 5, with 28 bases in between. The CDR3 coding sequence is TGCGCCAGCAGTCAATTCCTTACTATCCTGATTTGGGCCGGTGGAGATACGCAGTATTTT. Its protein is CASSQFLTILIWAGGDTQYF.

The gene calls are TRBV9 and TRBJ1-6, with 7 bases aligning to TRBD1. The CDR3 length is 17 residues. Looked up from germline, CDR1 is SGDLS and CDR2 is YYNGEE. V lost 0 bases to trimming and J lost 6 bases; unmatched junction nucleotides: 9. The chain's CDR3 is CASSVGPGRGRNSPLHF. CDR3 DNA: TGTGCCAGCAGCGTAGGGCCTGGAAGGGGGCGTAATTCACCCCTCCACTTT.

The rearrangement joins TRBV7-3 to TRBJ1-1; D unclear. Germline CDR1 and CDR2: SGHTA and FQGTGA. Trimming took 0 bases from V and 2 from J, leaving 10 bases between them. This CDR3 is 15 amino acids long. The CDR3 loop reads CASSLTSGSNTEAFF. For the CDR3, the DNA is TGTGCCAGCAGCTTAACGAGCGGGTCCAACACTGAAGCTTTCTTT.

V gene TRBV28 combines with J gene TRBJ1-6; no reliable D call. Trimming took off 5 bases at V and 8 bases at J, with 16 bases between the two ends. The CDR3 is made up of 15 amino acids. CDR1 MDHEN and CDR2 SYDVKM come from the germline V gene. CDR3 in amino acids: CASSDGESLYSPLHF. The CDR3 DNA is TGTGCCAGCAGTGACGGGGAAAGCCTATATTCACCCCTCCACTTT.

This clone has just a few counts. The chain is built from TRBV14 and TRBJ2-1; D tentatively fits TRBD1 or TRBD2 (5 bases each). Trimming removed 6 bases from V and 6 bases from J, with 9 bases in between. Germline assignment: CDR1 SGHDN and CDR2 FVKESK. This CDR3 is built from 12 residues. Written as DNA, the CDR3 is TGTGCCAGCAGGGGGACGGTCAATGAGCAGTTCTTC. The encoded protein is CASRGTVNEQFF.